The text below deals with one T cell receptor (beta chain). Germline CDR1 is SGHAT and CDR2 is FQDESV (reference sequence). CDR3 size: 13 residues. V was cut by 3 bases and J by 0 bases, with 5 bases left in between. TCRdb's copy holds only in-frame clones and misses some; the assay was immunoSEQ multiplex PCR. The table has about 190,000 clones, around 85% seen once; the top ten hold approximately 1%. The record originates from a study of blood T cell repertoires in COVID-19. The sample taken for sequencing was peripheral blood. This receptor was taken from a man aged 30 to 45 with acute or convalescent COVID-19. V and J are TRBV11-1 and TRBJ1-2; no clear D. The CDR3 spells CASSFYPNYGYTF. For the CDR3, the DNA is TGTGCCAGCAGCTTCTATCCTAACTATGGCTACACCTTC. Full variable domain (rest looked up from reference TRBV11-1 and TRBJ1-2): EAEVAQSPRYKITEKSQAVAFWCDPISGHATLYWYRQILGQGPELLVQFQDESVVDDSQLPKDRFSAERLKGVDSTLKIQPAELGDSAMYLCASSFYPNYGYTFGSGTRLTVV.